The entry that follows covers one T cell receptor beta chain sequence. No antigen is known for it. TCRdb keeps only in-frame clones here, not all; method: immunoSEQ multiplex PCR. The table records under 200,000 clones, about 91% of them present only once. This sample stems from a study of T cell responses to AZD1222 COVID-19 vaccine. General study results and limits: Following two doses of AZD1222, Spike-specific TCR breadth and depth rose. Regions 160-218 and 743-854 dominated among vaccine-associated CD4 TCRs spanning spike.

The V end lost 1 base, the J end lost 1 base, and 19 bases lay between the germline ends. There are 18 residues in the CDR3. Germline V gives CDR1 SGHRS, CDR2 YFSETQ. The origin of this receptor is an adult who received the AZD1222 COVID-19 vaccine. Material: peripheral blood, obtained 28 days after the second AZD1222 dose. The gene calls are TRBV5-1 and TRBJ2-3; D remains unclear. The CDR3 protein is CASSLRSGRVMGTDTQYF. The CDR3 nucleotides read TGCGCCAGCAGCTTGAGGTCCGGACGTGTCATGGGCACAGATACGCAGTATTTT.